This T cell receptor (beta chain) was recorded in a study of blood T cell repertoires in COVID-19. Overall study context: Acute-phase and convalescent COVID-19 samples originated in the United States, Italy and Spain. T cells, B-cell-depleted T cells, or PBMCs supplied cDNA or gDNA.

Authors' processing steps: Reference gene primer amplification gave estimated nucleated cell counts. Method: immunoSEQ multiplex PCR; TCRdb's copy keeps in-frame clones and lacks some. V, J and clone size are taken as reported in that table, and D and trimming were inferred from the DNA itself. The sample yields 200,000 to 250,000 clones, 85% to 90% seen once. V lost 7 bases and J 4 bases, leaving 14 bases between the germline ends. There are 14 residues in the CDR3. Germline CDR1 reads MNHNY; CDR2 reads SVGAGI (reference sequence). The clonotype comes from an older woman with acute or convalescent COVID-19. V and J are TRBV6-6 and TRBJ2-1; D is possibly TRBD2 (5 bases). The sample taken for sequencing was peripheral blood. The CDR3 region has the DNA TGTGCCAGCACCCAAAGTGGAGGATACAATGAGCAGTTCTTC. Translated, it gives CASTQSGGYNEQFF.